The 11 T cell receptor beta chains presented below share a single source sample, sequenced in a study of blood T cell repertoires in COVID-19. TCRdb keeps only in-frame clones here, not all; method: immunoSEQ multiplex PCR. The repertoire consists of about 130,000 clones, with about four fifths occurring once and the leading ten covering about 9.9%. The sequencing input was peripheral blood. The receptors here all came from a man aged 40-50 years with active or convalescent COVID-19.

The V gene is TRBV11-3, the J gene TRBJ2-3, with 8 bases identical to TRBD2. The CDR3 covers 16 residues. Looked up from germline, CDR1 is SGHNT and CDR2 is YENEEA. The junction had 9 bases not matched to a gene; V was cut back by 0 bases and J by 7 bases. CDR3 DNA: TGTGCCAGCAGCTTAGATAGTCCAGCGGGGGCGAATACGCAGTATTTT. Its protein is CASSLDSPAGANTQYF. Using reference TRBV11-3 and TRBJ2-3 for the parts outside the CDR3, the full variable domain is EAGVVQSPRYKIIEKKQPVAFWCNPISGHNTLYWYLQNLGQGPELLIRYENEEAVDDSQLPKDRFSAERLKGVDSTLKIQPAELGDSAVYLCASSLDSPAGANTQYFGPGTRLTVL.

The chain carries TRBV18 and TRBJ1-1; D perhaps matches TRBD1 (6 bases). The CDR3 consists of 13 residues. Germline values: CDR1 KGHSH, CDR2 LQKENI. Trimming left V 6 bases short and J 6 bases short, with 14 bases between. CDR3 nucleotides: TGTGCCAGCTCTCTGGACAGATTGTCTGAAGCTTTCTTT. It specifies CASSLDRLSEAFF.

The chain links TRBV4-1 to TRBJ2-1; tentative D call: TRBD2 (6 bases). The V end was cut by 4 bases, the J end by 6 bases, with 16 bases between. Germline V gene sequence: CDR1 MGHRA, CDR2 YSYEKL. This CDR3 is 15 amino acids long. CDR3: CASSRSGGLGNEQFF. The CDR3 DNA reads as TGCGCCAGCAGCCGGTCCGGGGGACTGGGCAATGAGCAGTTCTTC.

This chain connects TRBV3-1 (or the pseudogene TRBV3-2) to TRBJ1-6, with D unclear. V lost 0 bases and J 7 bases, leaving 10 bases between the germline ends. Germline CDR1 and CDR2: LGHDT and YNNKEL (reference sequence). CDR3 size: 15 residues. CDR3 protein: CASSQDPGSNSPLHF. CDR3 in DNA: TGTGCCAGCAGCCAAGACCCAGGATCGAATTCACCCCTCCACTTT.

The CDR3 sequence: CASSFDPGVRTDTQYF. CDR3 bases: TGTGCCAGCAGTTTCGATCCCGGGGTGAGGACAGATACGCAGTATTTT. The chain employs TRBV27 and TRBJ2-3; tentatively, D is TRBD2 (5 bases). The CDR3 totals 16 residues. Germline lookup yields CDR1 MNHEY and CDR2 SMNVEV (reference sequence). V dropped 3 bases and J dropped 3 bases, with 16 bases sitting between them.

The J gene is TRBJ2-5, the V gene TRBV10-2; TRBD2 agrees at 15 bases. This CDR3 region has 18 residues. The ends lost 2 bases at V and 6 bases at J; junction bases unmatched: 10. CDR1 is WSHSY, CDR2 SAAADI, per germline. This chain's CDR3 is CASSETGRTSGGVQTQYF. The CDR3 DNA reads TGCGCCAGCAGTGAGACGGGGAGGACTAGCGGGGGGGTGCAGACCCAGTACTTC.

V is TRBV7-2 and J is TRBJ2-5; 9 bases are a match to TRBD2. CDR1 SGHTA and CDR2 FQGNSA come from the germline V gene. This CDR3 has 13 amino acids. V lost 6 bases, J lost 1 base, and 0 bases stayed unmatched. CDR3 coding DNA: TGTGCCAGCAGGCGGGGGGGCCAAGAGACCCAGTACTTC. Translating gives CASRRGGQETQYF.

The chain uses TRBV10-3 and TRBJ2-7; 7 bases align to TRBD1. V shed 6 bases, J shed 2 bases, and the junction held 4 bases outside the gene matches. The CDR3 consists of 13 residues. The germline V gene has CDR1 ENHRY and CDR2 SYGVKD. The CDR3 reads CAIRSGGTYEQYF. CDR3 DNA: TGTGCCATCAGGTCAGGGGGAACCTACGAGCAGTACTTC.

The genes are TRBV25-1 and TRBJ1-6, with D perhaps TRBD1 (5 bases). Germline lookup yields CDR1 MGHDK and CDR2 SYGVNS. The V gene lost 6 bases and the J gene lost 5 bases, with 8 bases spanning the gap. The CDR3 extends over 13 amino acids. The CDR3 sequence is CASRQEHNSPLHF. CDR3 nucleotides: TGTGCCAGCAGACAGGAGCATAATTCACCCCTCCACTTT.

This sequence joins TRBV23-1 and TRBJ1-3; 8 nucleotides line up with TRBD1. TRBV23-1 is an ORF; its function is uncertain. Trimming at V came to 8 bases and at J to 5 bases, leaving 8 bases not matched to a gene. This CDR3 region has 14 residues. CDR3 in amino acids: CASEFQGARNTIYF. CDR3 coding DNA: TGCGCCAGCGAATTCCAGGGGGCGAGAAACACCATATATTTT.

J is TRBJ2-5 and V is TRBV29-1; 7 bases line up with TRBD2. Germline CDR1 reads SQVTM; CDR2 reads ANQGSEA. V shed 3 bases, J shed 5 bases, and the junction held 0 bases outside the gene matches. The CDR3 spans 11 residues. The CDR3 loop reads CSVDGGETQYF. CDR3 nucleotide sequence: TGCAGCGTTGACGGGGGGGAGACCCAGTACTTC.